This T cell receptor (beta chain) was recovered during a study of T cell repertoires in cytomegalovirus infection. Study details: Use of recently identified HLA-C-restricted and well-studied HLA-B-restricted CMV epitopes was part of the study. Public signatures in TCR beta pointed to CMV infection and matching HLA type.

Note on this clonotype: Its antigen is not known. At one boundary the junction diverges from the germline segment, which might be a read error.

TCRdb processed the reads anew with MiXCR; each CDR3 protein has one entry. The sample carries some 800,000 distinct CDR3 sequences, 30% to 35% recorded once. Study-level points and caveats: HLA-C-restricted CMV-specific TCR beta clonotypes prevailed in the ex vivo response.

Here the sequenced sample was cultured CD8+ T cells from PBMCs, taken from culture after CMV antigen stimulation. This TCR was recovered from a human donor in good health (CMV status not recorded). Some clones in this sample may be carry-over from other donors' samples.

The CDR3 protein is CVSSETGAGETQYF. CDR3 in DNA: TGTGTCAGCAGCGAGACAGGGGCGGGGGAGACCCAGTACTTC. The chain has TRBV9 and TRBJ2-5; 8 bases are a match to TRBD1. The germline CDR1 and CDR2 sequences are SGDLS and YYNGEE. There are 14 residues in the CDR3.